This T cell receptor (beta chain) was captured by sequencing in a study of T-cell memory formation after mild COVID-19 (dated by TCRdb to the early 2020s). Study-wide context: Most TCR sequence clusters were specific to one of the two donors. In a couple of donors, T-cell clones that expanded and contracted after mild COVID-19 were tracked by sequencing TCRalpha and TCRbeta repertoires over time. The cohort was made up of two young adult volunteers, one female and one male, who were previously healthy.

Ficoll-Paque density gradient centrifugation was used to isolate PBMCs. What the research found in general, with its limitations: Contracting CD4+ clones were found mainly in CM and EM memory subsets, while CD8+ clones were enriched in EMRA. The study included only a couple of mild cases, and larger cohorts that include severe cases with pre-infection samples were judged to be necessary. SARS-CoV-2 specificity of the second-wave clones peaking on day 37 was not confirmed. The detection of some responding clones in pre-infection memory suggests that pre-existing cross-reactive memory T cells joined the SARS-CoV-2 response. From day 15 to 85, contracting clones showed balanced CD4/CD8 phenotypes, whereas a second wave of clones that expanded from day 15 to 37 leaned towards CD4+.

The germline V gene (reference sequence) provides CDR1 LNHNV and CDR2 YYDKDF. V lost 0 bases and J lost 2 bases; the stretch between them is 4 bases long. CDR3 length: 14 amino acids, cysteine to phenylalanine. Only CDR3 DNA remains: 42 bases, in frame from the first base. About this clonotype itself: There is no known antigen for this receptor. Qualities for individual bases were not recorded, and no much larger clone is one base off.

Sequencing was performed on an Illumina NovaSeq 6000. TCRalpha and TCRbeta cDNA libraries were built by 5'RACE with constant-segment primers, adding sample barcodes and unique molecular identifiers. Trizol reagent was used to extract RNA from every sample. Library amplification was performed in two PCR steps, and a second sample barcode and Illumina TruSeq adapters were introduced in the second step. Sequencing of the libraries was done on an Illumina NovaSeq, producing 2 x 150 bp paired-end reads. The authors' pipeline ran thus. Demultiplexing of reads and collapsing into UMI-guided consensus sequences were performed with migec v1.2.7. Using mixcr v2.1.11, UMI consensuses were aligned to TRA and TRB V and J templates and then assembled into clonotypes. Clonotypes were classified as expanded or contracted when called significant by both edgeR and NoisET, with noise models trained on biological replicates. For edgeR calls, the thresholds were a false discovery rate-adjusted p below 0.01 and a log2 fold-change of 1. As an exploratory analysis of dynamics, max-normalized trajectories of the 1000 most abundant clonotypes were examined with PCA combined with hierarchical clustering. Each responding clone was given a CD4 or CD8 phenotype based on the CD4+ and CD8+ repertoires, which had been sequenced separately. Using fastp at Q25 and MiXCR, TCRdb reprocessed the public reads and kept productive beta chains. Each entry is one CDR3 protein sequence, shown with its most common DNA and genes. None of the V and J calls come from the authors' own analysis; TCRdb made them. A total of 450,000 to 700,000 distinct CDR3 sequences appear in this sample, roughly 18% of them only once. The top ten hold around 13% of the sample.

The sequence is built from TRBV15 and TRBJ2-2; no D gene is confidently identified. This TCR came from an adult woman who had mild COVID-19 (a few samples of this study predate the infection). The sample titles of this study are shuffled in the database, so cell type and time point are left out; the donor was told from shared clones. The material sequenced was PBMCs or a T cell subset sorted from them (not recorded which). The CDR3 protein sequence reads: CATSRDRNTGELFF. Here is the DNA: TGTGCCACCAGCAGAGATCGAAACACCGGGGAGCTGTTTTTT.